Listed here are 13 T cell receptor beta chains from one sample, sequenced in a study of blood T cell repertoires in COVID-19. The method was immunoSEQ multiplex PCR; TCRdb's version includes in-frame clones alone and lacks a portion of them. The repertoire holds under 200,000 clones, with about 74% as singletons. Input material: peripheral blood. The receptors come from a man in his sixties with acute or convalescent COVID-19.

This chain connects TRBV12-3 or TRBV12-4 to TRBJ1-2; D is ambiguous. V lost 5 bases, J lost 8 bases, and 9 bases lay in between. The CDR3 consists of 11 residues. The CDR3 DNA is TGTGCCAGCAGTCTAGGCGGGGGCTACACCTTC. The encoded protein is CASSLGGGYTF.

The CDR3 loop reads CASSPTSRTGMNTEAFF. The CDR3 DNA reads TGTGCCAGCAGCCCCACGAGCAGGACGGGAATGAACACTGAAGCTTTCTTT. The genes are TRBV9 and TRBJ1-1; no clear D. CDR1 SGDLS and CDR2 YYNGEE come from the germline V gene. The CDR3 spans 17 residues. V was trimmed by 4 bases and J by 0 bases, leaving 19 bases between them.

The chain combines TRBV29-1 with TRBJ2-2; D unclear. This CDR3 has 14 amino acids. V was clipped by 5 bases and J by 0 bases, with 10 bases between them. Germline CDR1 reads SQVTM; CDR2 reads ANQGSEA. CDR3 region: CSVLGRTNTGELFF. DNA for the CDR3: TGCAGCGTTTTGGGCCGGACGAACACCGGGGAGCTGTTTTTT.

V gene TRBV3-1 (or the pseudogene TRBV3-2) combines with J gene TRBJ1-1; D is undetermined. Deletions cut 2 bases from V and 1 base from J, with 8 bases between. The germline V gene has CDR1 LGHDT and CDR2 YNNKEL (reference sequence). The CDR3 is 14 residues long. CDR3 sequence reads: CASSQSTANTEAFF. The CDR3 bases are TGTGCCAGCAGCCAATCAACAGCGAACACTGAAGCTTTCTTT.

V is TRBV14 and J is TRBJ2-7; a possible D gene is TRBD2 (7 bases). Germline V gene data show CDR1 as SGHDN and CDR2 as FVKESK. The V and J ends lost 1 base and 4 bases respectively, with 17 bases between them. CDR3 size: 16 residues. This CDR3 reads CASSQGGGAGFYEQYF. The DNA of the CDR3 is TGTGCCAGCAGCCAAGGGGGGGGCGCCGGATTTTACGAGCAGTACTTC.

CDR3 sequence (DNA): TGTGCCAGCAGCCCCTCCCGACAGGCGAACACTGAAGCTTTCTTT. Amino acids: CASSPSRQANTEAFF. V is TRBV7-8 and J is TRBJ1-1, with D possibly TRBD1 on 6 matching bases. CDR1 SGHVS and CDR2 FQNEAQ come from the germline V gene. Trimming took 5 bases from V and 1 from J, leaving 14 bases between them. The CDR3 spans 15 residues.

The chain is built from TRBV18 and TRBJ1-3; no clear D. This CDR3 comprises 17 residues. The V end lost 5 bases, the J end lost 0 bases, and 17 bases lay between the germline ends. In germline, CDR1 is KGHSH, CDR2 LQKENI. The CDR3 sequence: CASSSQRKGSSGNTIYF. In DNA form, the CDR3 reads TGTGCCAGCTCATCTCAGCGGAAAGGAAGCTCTGGAAACACCATATATTTT. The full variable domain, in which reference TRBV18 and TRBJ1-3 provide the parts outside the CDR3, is NAGVMQNPRHLVRRRGQEARLRCSPMKGHSHVYWYRQLPEEGLKFMVYLQKENIIDESGMPKERFSAEFPKEGPSILRIQQVVRGDSAAYFCASSSQRKGSSGNTIYFGEGSWLTVV.

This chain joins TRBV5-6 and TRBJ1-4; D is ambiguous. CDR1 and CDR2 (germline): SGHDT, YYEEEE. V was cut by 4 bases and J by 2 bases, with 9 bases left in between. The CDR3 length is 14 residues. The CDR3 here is CASSQQTTNEKLFF. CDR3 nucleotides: TGTGCCAGCAGCCAACAAACCACTAATGAAAAACTGTTTTTT.

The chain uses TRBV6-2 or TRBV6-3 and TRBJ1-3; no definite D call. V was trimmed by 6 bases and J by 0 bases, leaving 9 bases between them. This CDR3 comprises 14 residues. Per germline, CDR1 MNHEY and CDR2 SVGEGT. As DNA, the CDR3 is TGTGCCAGCAGCCCTTGGAGCTCTGGAAACACCATATATTTT. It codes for CASSPWSSGNTIYF.

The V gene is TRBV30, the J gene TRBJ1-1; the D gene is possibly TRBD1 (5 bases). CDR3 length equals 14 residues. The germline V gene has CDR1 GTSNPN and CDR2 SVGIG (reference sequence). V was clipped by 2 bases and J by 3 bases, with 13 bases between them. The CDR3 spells CAWSYGGGDTEAFF. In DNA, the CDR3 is TGTGCCTGGAGTTACGGGGGGGGAGACACTGAAGCTTTCTTT.

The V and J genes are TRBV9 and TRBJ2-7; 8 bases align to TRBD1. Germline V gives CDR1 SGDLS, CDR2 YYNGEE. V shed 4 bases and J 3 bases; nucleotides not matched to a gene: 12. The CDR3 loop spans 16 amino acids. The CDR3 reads CASSPGPGGIVYEQYF. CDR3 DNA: TGTGCCAGCAGCCCTGGGCCAGGGGGCATAGTCTACGAGCAGTACTTC. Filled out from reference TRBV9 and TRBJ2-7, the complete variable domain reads DSGVTQTPKHLITATGQRVTLRCSPRSGDLSVYWYQQSLDQGLQFLIQYYNGEERAKGNILERFSAQQFPDLHSELNLSSLELGDSALYFCASSPGPGGIVYEQYFGPGTRLTVT.

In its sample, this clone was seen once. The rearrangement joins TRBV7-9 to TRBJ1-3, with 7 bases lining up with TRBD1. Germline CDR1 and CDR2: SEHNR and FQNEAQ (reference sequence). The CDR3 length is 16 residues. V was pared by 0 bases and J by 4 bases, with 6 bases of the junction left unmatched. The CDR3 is CASSLALTGAGNTIYF. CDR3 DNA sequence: TGTGCCAGCAGCTTAGCGCTAACAGGGGCAGGAAACACCATATATTTT.

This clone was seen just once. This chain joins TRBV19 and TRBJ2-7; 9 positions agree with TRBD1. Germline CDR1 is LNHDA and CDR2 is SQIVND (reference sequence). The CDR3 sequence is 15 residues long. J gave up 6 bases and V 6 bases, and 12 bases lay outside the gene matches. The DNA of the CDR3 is TGTGCCAGTAGAACACAGGGACAGGGACCCTCCGAGCAGTACTTC. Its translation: CASRTQGQGPSEQYF.